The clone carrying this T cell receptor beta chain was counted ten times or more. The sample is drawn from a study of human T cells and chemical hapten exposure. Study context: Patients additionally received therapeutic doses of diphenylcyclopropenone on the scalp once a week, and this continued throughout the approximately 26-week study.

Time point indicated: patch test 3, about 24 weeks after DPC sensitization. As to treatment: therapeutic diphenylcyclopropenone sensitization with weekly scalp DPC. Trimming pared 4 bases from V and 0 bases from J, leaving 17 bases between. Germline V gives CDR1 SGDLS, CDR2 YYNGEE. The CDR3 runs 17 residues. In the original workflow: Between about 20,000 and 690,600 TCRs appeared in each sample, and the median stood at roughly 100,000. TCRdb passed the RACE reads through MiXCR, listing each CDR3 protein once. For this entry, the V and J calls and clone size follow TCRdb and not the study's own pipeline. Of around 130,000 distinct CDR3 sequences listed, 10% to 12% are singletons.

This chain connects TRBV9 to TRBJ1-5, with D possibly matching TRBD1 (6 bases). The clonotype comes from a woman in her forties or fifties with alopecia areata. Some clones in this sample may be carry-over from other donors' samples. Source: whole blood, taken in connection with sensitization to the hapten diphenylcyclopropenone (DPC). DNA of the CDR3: TGTGCCAGCAGCCCAACGGACAGTCCGTATAGCAATCAGCCCCAGCATTTT. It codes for CASSPTDSPYSNQPQHF.